This passage covers 28 T cell receptor beta chains from one sample sequenced in a study of blood T cells in healthy people across ages. A sample-barcoded 5' primer and a J-beta primer mix were used in a second PCR of about 6 to 11 cycles. TCRdb independently ran MiXCR on the 5' RACE reads; one entry per CDR3 protein. The table records around 870,000 distinct CDR3 sequences, around 26% of them present only once. The sequencing sample was made of blood. All receptors derive from a woman older than 75 in good health.

J is TRBJ2-7 and V is TRBV7-9; D could derive from TRBD1 or TRBD2 (8 bases each). CDR3 length equals 15 residues. Germline loops: CDR1 SEHNR, CDR2 FQNEAQ (reference sequence). The V end lost 4 bases, the J end lost 7 bases, and 20 bases lay between the germline ends. The CDR3 sequence: CASSSGQGLGNEQYF. The CDR3 DNA sequence: TGTGCCAGCAGCTCCGGACAGGGACTAGGTAATGAGCAGTACTTC.

In its sample, this clonotype was seen many times. This sequence joins TRBV18 and TRBJ2-1; D gene unclear. The CDR3 totals 14 residues. V dropped 5 bases and J dropped 0 bases, with 8 bases sitting between them. CDR1 and CDR2 (germline): KGHSH, LQKENI. CDR3 DNA sequence: TGTGCCAGCTCATCTGATGTCTCCTACAATGAGCAGTTCTTC. As protein: CASSSDVSYNEQFF. Complete variable domain (other parts from reference TRBV18 and TRBJ2-1): NAGVMQNPRHLVRRRGQEARLRCSPMKGHSHVYWYRQLPEEGLKFMVYLQKENIIDESGMPKERFSAEFPKEGPSILRIQQVVRGDSAAYFCASSSDVSYNEQFFGPGTRLTVL.

A remark on this clonotype: Mismatch with germline at one junction end may stem from a read error. The rearrangement joins TRBV6-6 to TRBJ1-4; 9 bases align to TRBD1. CDR1 is MNHNY and CDR2 is SVGAGI in the germline V gene (reference sequence). The CDR3 has 12 amino acids. In nucleotides, the CDR3 is TGTGCCAGCAGTTCTGTTGACAGGGGGTGGGTTTTT. Protein sequence: CASSSVDRGWVF.

At least ten counts were recorded for this clonotype. V and J are TRBV7-9 and TRBJ1-4; D call uncertain. The V gene's germline CDR1 is SEHNR and CDR2 FQNEAQ (reference sequence). The CDR3 extends over 19 amino acids. Trimming stripped 2 bases from V and 7 bases from J, with 26 bases between. The CDR3 nucleotides read TGTGCCAGCAGCTTAAATATGGGAGGCTCAAGTCGAAGGGTTGAAAAACTGTTTTTT. As protein: CASSLNMGGSSRRVEKLFF.

This clonotype has ten or more counts. The chain has TRBV5-5 and TRBJ1-1; possible D gene TRBD1, 6 bases. This CDR3 contains 15 residues. The germline V gene has CDR1 SGHKS and CDR2 YYEKEE (reference sequence). The ends were cut back, 5 bases at V and 0 bases at J, with 14 bases in the middle. The CDR3 sequence: CASRGTNTMNTEAFF. CDR3 DNA: TGTGCCAGCAGGGGGACAAACACAATGAACACTGAAGCTTTCTTT. Complete variable domain (other parts from reference TRBV5-5 and TRBJ1-1): DAGVTQSPTHLIKTRGQQVTLRCSPISGHKSVSWYQQVLGQGPQFIFQYYEKEERGRGNFPDRFSARQFPNYSSELNVNALLLGDSALYLCASRGTNTMNTEAFFGQGTRLTVV.

The chain recombines TRBV9 with TRBJ1-3, with a weak D call TRBD1 (5 bases). The CDR3 runs to 15 residues. Per germline, CDR1 SGDLS and CDR2 YYNGEE. Trimming took 0 bases from V and 3 from J, leaving 10 bases between them. In DNA form, the CDR3 reads TGTGCCAGCAGCGTAGCTAACGGACATGGAAACACCATATATTTT. It codes for CASSVANGHGNTIYF.

CDR3 nucleotides: TGCAGCCTTACAGCCGGCGGTAGCGGGCACGAGCAGTACTTC. The encoded protein is CSLTAGGSGHEQYF. This chain joins TRBV20-1 and TRBJ2-7, with 7 bases that match TRBD2. Per the germline V gene, CDR1 is DFQATT and CDR2 is SNEGSKA (reference sequence). CDR3 length: 14 amino acids.

This clonotype was counted many times. V and J are TRBV12-3 or TRBV12-4 and TRBJ2-3; the D gene is possibly TRBD2 (5 bases). With 3 bases removed from V and 6 bases from J, the gap between germline ends came to 13 bases. This CDR3 has 14 residues. The CDR3 here is CASSFVRDGDTQYF. The CDR3 DNA is TGTGCCAGCAGTTTTGTACGGGATGGGGATACGCAGTATTTT.

This clonotype turned up a few times. The chain is built from TRBV2 and TRBJ2-5; D possibly corresponds to TRBD2 (6 bases). This CDR3 has 13 amino acids. V was shortened by 4 bases and J by 5 bases, with 11 bases between the two germline ends. The germline V gene has CDR1 SNHLY and CDR2 FYNNEI. The CDR3 is CASSGGTGETQYF. CDR3 in DNA: TGTGCCAGCAGTGGAGGGACTGGGGAGACCCAGTACTTC.

This clonotype was recorded many times. J is TRBJ2-3 and V is TRBV6-1; a weak D match, TRBD1 (6 bases). The V end was cut by 6 bases, the J end by 4 bases, with 8 bases between. This CDR3 is built from 12 residues. Germline V CDR1 and CDR2: MNHNS, SASEGT. The CDR3 nucleotides read TGTGCCAGCAGGGGGGCTTCAGATACGCAGTATTTT. It encodes CASRGASDTQYF.

This clonotype appeared many times. The gene calls are TRBV6-2 or TRBV6-3 and TRBJ1-2, with 9 bases aligning to TRBD1. V lost 5 bases, J lost 7 bases, and 2 bases stayed unmatched. The germline CDR1 and CDR2 sequences are MNHEY and SVGEGT. This CDR3 region has 12 residues. The CDR3 DNA reads as TGTGCCAGCAGTCCGGGACAGGGTGGCTACACCTTC. Its protein is CASSPGQGGYTF.

This chain joins TRBV4-3 and TRBJ1-1, with D maybe TRBD1 (5 bases). Trimming removed 3 bases from V and 4 bases from J, with 18 bases in between. CDR1 LGHNA and CDR2 YSLEER come from the germline V gene. CDR3 length: 16 amino acids. This CDR3 is CASSQEPRGVSTEAFF. For the CDR3, the DNA is TGCGCCAGCAGCCAGGAACCAAGGGGAGTCAGCACTGAAGCTTTCTTT.

This clonotype was counted at least ten times. This sequence joins TRBV10-1 and TRBJ2-3; a weak D match, TRBD2 (5 bases). V gave up 2 bases and J gave up 5 bases, with 8 bases separating them. The CDR3 covers 13 residues. Germline-derived CDR1 and CDR2 are WNHNN and SYGVQD (reference sequence). The CDR3 bases are TGCGCCAGCAGTGAGCCCGGGGAAGATACGCAGTATTTT. Translation: CASSEPGEDTQYF.

This clonotype showed up many times. The chain combines TRBV29-1 with TRBJ2-7; D may be TRBD1 (6 bases). Germline V gene data show CDR1 as SQVTM and CDR2 as ANQGSEA. Trimming stripped 2 bases from V and 3 bases from J, with 14 bases between. This CDR3 contains 14 residues. CDR3 coding DNA: TGCAGCGTTGAATCGGCAGGGGATTACTACGAGCAGTACTTC. This codes for CSVESAGDYYEQYF.

This chain connects TRBV2 to TRBJ2-5; D unresolved. Germline values: CDR1 SNHLY, CDR2 FYNNEI. The CDR3 covers 13 residues. V was pared by 4 bases and J by 1 base, with 7 bases between. In DNA form, the CDR3 reads TGTGCCAGCAGTGTAATGGGCCAAGAGACCCAGTACTTC. Translating it yields CASSVMGQETQYF. Full variable domain (remainder filled in from reference TRBV2 and TRBJ2-5): EPEVTQTPSHQVTQMGQEVILRCVPISNHLYFYWYRQILGQKVEFLVSFYNNEISEKSEIFDDQFSVERPDGSNFTLKIRSTKLEDSAMYFCASSVMGQETQYFGPGTRLLVL.

Comments on this clonotype: Its ends do not fully match the called genes, so a read error is possible. This rearrangement joins TRBV20-1 to TRBJ2-3, with D unclear. CDR3 length: 15 amino acids. Germline assignment: CDR1 DFQATT and CDR2 SNEGSKA (reference sequence). The CDR3 loop reads CGAADRTRVADTQYF. The CDR3 DNA follows: TGCGGTGCGGCCGATAGGACCAGAGTGGCAGATACGCAGTATTTT.

Note on this clonotype: This may arise from a read error, as a much more abundant clone is one base away. The chain employs TRBV5-1 and TRBJ1-2; 7 positions match TRBD1. This CDR3 comprises 15 residues. V shed 3 bases and J 4 bases; nucleotides not matched to a gene: 9. Germline loops: CDR1 SGHRS, CDR2 YFSETQ. CDR3 sequence reads: CASSWDATGCYGYTF. The CDR3 bases are TGCGCCAGCAGCTGGGATGCGACAGGGTGCTATGGCTACACCTTC.

The chain has TRBV13 and TRBJ2-7; D is unresolved. CDR3 length equals 14 residues. Germline loops: CDR1 PRHDT, CDR2 FYEKMQ (reference sequence). With 1 base removed from V and 2 bases from J, the gap between germline ends came to 9 bases. The CDR3 DNA is TGTGCCAGCAGCTTAGAAGGTTTTCCCTACGAGCAGTACTTC. Encoded protein: CASSLEGFPYEQYF.

The chain couples TRBV28 to TRBJ2-2, with D possibly matching TRBD1 (5 bases). The CDR3 length is 16 residues. The germline V and J ends were trimmed by 2 bases and 1 base, with 11 bases remaining between them. The V gene's germline CDR1 is MDHEN and CDR2 SYDVKM. CDR3 sequence reads: CASSLAWTRNTGELFF. The CDR3 DNA follows: TGTGCCAGCAGTTTAGCGTGGACACGGAACACCGGGGAGCTGTTTTTT.

The chain uses TRBV29-1 and TRBJ2-3; 11 nucleotides align to TRBD2. V dropped 3 bases and J dropped 5; count of bases not matched to a gene: 4. The CDR3 loop spans 14 amino acids. Germline lookup yields CDR1 SQVTM and CDR2 ANQGSEA. The CDR3 here is CSVDAGLAGDTQYF. CDR3 sequence (DNA): TGCAGCGTTGACGCCGGACTAGCGGGAGATACGCAGTATTTT.

The V gene is TRBV20-1, the J gene TRBJ1-3; D is ambiguous. V gave up 1 base and J gave up 1 base, with 14 bases separating them. The CDR3 is 16 amino acids. Germline lookup yields CDR1 DFQATT and CDR2 SNEGSKA (reference sequence). CDR3 nucleotide sequence: TGCAGTGCTAGAGCCGGGAACCACTTATCTGGAAACACCATATATTTT. Its translation is CSARAGNHLSGNTIYF.

The chain recombines TRBV19 with TRBJ1-5, with TRBD1 matching 9 bases. Germline assignment: CDR1 LNHDA and CDR2 SQIVND (reference sequence). The CDR3 covers 16 residues. V dropped 9 bases and J dropped 0; count of bases not matched to a gene: 9. The CDR3 coding sequence is TGTGCCAGCCGGACAGGGGAACTCTATAGCAATCAGCCCCAGCATTTT. Amino acid sequence: CASRTGELYSNQPQHF.

A remark on this clonotype: A much more abundant neighbour one base away suggests this may be a read error. The rearrangement joins TRBV7-9 to TRBJ1-2; D not certain. The CDR3 sequence is 13 residues long. Germline CDR1 reads SEHNR; CDR2 reads FQNEAQ (reference sequence). The ends were cut back, 6 bases at V and 8 bases at J, with 16 bases in the middle. The CDR3 loop reads CASSPGLRLGYTF. The CDR3 coding sequence is TGTGCCAGCAGTCCCGGGCTGCGGCTAGGCTACACCTTC.

In its sample, this clonotype was seen a few times. This chain links TRBV10-3 with TRBJ1-4; D is unresolved. This CDR3 spans 12 amino acids. V gave up 6 bases and J gave up 5 bases, with 7 bases separating them. Germline lookup yields CDR1 ENHRY and CDR2 SYGVKD. Here the CDR3 DNA reads TGTGCCATCAGAGGAATAAATGAAAAACTGTTTTTT. It is translated as CAIRGINEKLFF.

This clonotype was seen repeatedly, ten times or more. The chain recombines TRBV7-2 with TRBJ2-5; either TRBD1 or TRBD2 may supply D (5 bases each). The V gene lost 2 bases and the J gene lost 1 base, with 11 bases spanning the gap. Germline CDR1 SGHTA, CDR2 FQGNSA. The CDR3 covers 15 residues. The CDR3 region is CASSLWDGFQETQYF. CDR3 bases: TGTGCCAGCAGCTTATGGGACGGATTCCAAGAGACCCAGTACTTC. Filled out from reference TRBV7-2 and TRBJ2-5, the complete variable domain reads GAGVSQSPSNKVTEKGKDVELRCDPISGHTALYWYRQSLGQGLEFLIYFQGNSAPDKSGLPSDRFSAERTGGSVSTLTIQRTQQEDSAVYLCASSLWDGFQETQYFGPGTRLLVL.

This clonotype appeared many times. CDR3 sequence: CSARFSGGAQEQFF. For the CDR3, the DNA is TGCAGTGCTAGATTTAGCGGGGGGGCCCAAGAGCAGTTCTTC. The chain carries TRBV20-1 and TRBJ2-1, with 11 bases matching TRBD2. CDR3 size: 14 residues. The junction had 7 bases not matched to a gene; V was cut back by 2 bases and J by 10 bases. Germline lookup yields CDR1 DFQATT and CDR2 SNEGSKA (reference sequence).

This clonotype was seen at least ten times. The chain carries TRBV20-1 and TRBJ2-5; 9 bases agree with TRBD2. The CDR3 has 16 amino acids. V lost 4 bases to trimming and J lost 2 bases; unmatched junction nucleotides: 11. Germline V gene sequence: CDR1 DFQATT, CDR2 SNEGSKA (reference sequence). Written as DNA, the CDR3 is TGCAGTGCTACTTCAGTCCTAGCGGGGAAACAAGAGACCCAGTACTTC. Its translation: CSATSVLAGKQETQYF.

This clonotype has more than one count but fewer than ten. The rearrangement uses TRBV19 and TRBJ2-1; 8 nucleotides match TRBD1. Trimming took 5 bases from V and 8 from J; bases not matched to a gene: 11. The CDR3 runs to 15 residues. CDR1 is LNHDA and CDR2 is SQIVND in the germline V gene (reference sequence). CDR3 residues: CASSDGQGGGYEQFF. The CDR3 coding sequence is TGTGCCAGTAGTGATGGACAGGGTGGAGGATATGAGCAGTTCTTC.